This TCR beta chain was identified in a study of preoperative IRX-2 immunotherapy in early breast cancer. Measured with immunoSEQ multiplex PCR; TCRdb has only the in-frame clones, and not every one. This repertoire shows about 98,000 clones, roughly 89% found once; its top ten account for roughly 2%. Treatment: preoperative locoregional IRX-2 cytokine immunotherapy. Patients received preoperative, locoregional IRX-2 cytokine immunotherapy in a phase Ib study. Germline V gene lookup returns CDR1 MNHGY and CDR2 SAAAGT. The junction had 5 bases not matched to a gene; V was cut back by 6 bases and J by 2 bases. The CDR3 covers 14 residues.

The specimen was tumor tissue, collected after IRX-2 immunotherapy. The chain joins TRBV6-8 to TRBJ1-1; 8 bases map to TRBD1. The sequence came from a human donor with breast cancer. In DNA, the CDR3 is TGTGCCAGCAGAAGGGACAGGATAAACACTGAAGCTTTCTTT. Its translation is CASRRDRINTEAFF.